Below are 5 T cell receptor beta chains sequenced from a single sample in a study of T cell responses to AZD1222 COVID-19 vaccine. Clones were sequenced by immunoSEQ multiplex PCR, and TCRdb holds only the in-frame ones, with some missing. Of roughly 130,000 clones listed, 70% to 90% are singletons. The sequences come from peripheral blood, collected on day 0 of AZD1222 vaccination. These receptors all stem from an adult in good health.

The CDR3 reads CAISDTGGGTDTQYF. The CDR3 coding sequence is TGTGCCATCAGTGACACGGGGGGAGGCACAGATACGCAGTATTTT. The J gene is TRBJ2-3, the V gene TRBV10-3, with 7 bases aligning to TRBD2. V was pared by 3 bases and J by 1 base, with 4 bases of the junction left unmatched. The CDR3 has 15 residues. The germline gives CDR1 ENHRY, CDR2 SYGVKD.

This rearrangement joins TRBV6-4 to TRBJ2-1, with D possibly matching TRBD2 (6 bases). This CDR3 is built from 13 residues. Trimming shortened V by 10 bases and J by 9 bases, and 19 bases separated the two germline ends. Germline V gene sequence: CDR1 MRHNA, CDR2 SNTAGT. DNA for the CDR3: TGTGCCACAGCGGAGGGAGTTTGGGGTGAGCAGTTCTTC. It codes for CATAEGVWGEQFF.

J is TRBJ2-3 and V is TRBV27; 9 positions agree with TRBD2. The germline gives CDR1 MNHEY, CDR2 SMNVEV (reference sequence). V dropped 5 bases and J dropped 3; count of bases not matched to a gene: 6. The CDR3 runs to 15 residues. The CDR3 protein is CASSPPAGGTDTQYF. CDR3 sequence (DNA): TGTGCCAGCAGTCCGCCGGCGGGGGGGACAGATACGCAGTATTTT.

The gene calls are TRBV10-1 and TRBJ1-2; no firm D call. Per the germline V gene, CDR1 is WNHNN and CDR2 is SYGVQD (reference sequence). The CDR3 contains 15 residues. V was clipped by 7 bases and J by 7 bases, with 22 bases between them. CDR3 in DNA: TGCGCCAGCACCAACATAATCTCTAGGGAGGCTGGCTACACCTTC. Translated, it gives CASTNIISREAGYTF.

This clone was recorded once. The rearrangement uses TRBV28 and TRBJ1-2, with 7 bases identical to TRBD1. The CDR3 extends over 14 amino acids. CDR1 and CDR2 from the germline V gene are MDHEN and SYDVKM. The junction had 4 bases not matched to a gene; V was cut back by 4 bases and J by 2 bases. CDR3 region: CASSSPTGNYGYTF. In DNA, the CDR3 is TGTGCCAGCAGTTCCCCGACAGGGAACTATGGCTACACCTTC.